These T cell receptor beta chains were read from a single sample in a study of blood T cell repertoires in COVID-19. Sequencing used immunoSEQ multiplex PCR; TCRdb keeps in-frame clones, though not all of them. The table includes approximately 240,000 clones, nearly 90% detected once. The sample consisted of peripheral blood. These receptors came from a woman aged 40 to 50 who had recovered from COVID-19. CDR3s include the opening cysteine and the closing phenylalanine or tryptophan. The D gene is left open where the match is weak. The size of a clone is reported for some rows only, either as once, few or many, or as a class for expanded clones.

clone_size | j_call | d_call | v_call | cdr3_nt | cdr3_aa
NA | TRBJ2-1 | NA | TRBV18 | TGTGCCAGCTCACCACAGGAGGGGGCATTCAATGAGCAGTTCTTC | CASSPQEGAFNEQFF
NA | TRBJ2-4 | NA | TRBV6-2/TRBV6-3 | TGTGCCAGCAGTTACGGCGCAGGAGGTAACATTCAGTACTTC | CASSYGAGGNIQYF
NA | TRBJ1-5 | TRBD1 | TRBV18 | TGTGCCAGCTCACCCGGGACAGGGGCTCATCAGCCCCAGCATTTT | CASSPGTGAHQPQHF
NA | TRBJ1-4 | TRBD1 | TRBV29-1 | TGCAGCGTTTTCCTCGGACAGGATAATGAAAAACTGTTTTTT | CSVFLGQDNEKLFF
NA | TRBJ2-1 | TRBD2 | TRBV2 | TGTGCCAGCAGTTTAGCGGGAGGGCCGCGGAATGAGCAGTTCTTC | CASSLAGGPRNEQFF
NA | TRBJ2-7 | TRBD1 | TRBV11-3 | TGTGCCAGCAGCTACACATCACAGGGGGCCTACGAGCAGTACTTC | CASSYTSQGAYEQYF
NA | TRBJ2-1 | TRBD2 | TRBV11-3 | TGTGCCAGCAGCCCAGGGAGGGGTGAGCAGTTCTTC | CASSPGRGEQFF
NA | TRBJ2-5 | NA | TRBV24-1 | TGTGCCACCAGTGACGGGGGGACCCAGTACTTC | CATSDGGTQYF
once | TRBJ2-7 | NA | TRBV25-1 | TGTGCCAGCAGCCCTACCCGGGGGGCGGCCTCCTACGAGCAGTACTTC | CASSPTRGAASYEQYF
NA | TRBJ2-3 | NA | TRBV29-1 | TGCAGCGTTGAATCCCTAGGCGGCTCTAGCACAGATACGCAGTATTTT | CSVESLGGSSTDTQYF
NA | TRBJ1-4 | TRBD1 | TRBV3-1/TRBV3-2 | TGTGCCAGCACCCGGACAGGGGGCGGTAAGGGTGAAAAACTGTTTTTT | CASTRTGGGKGEKLFF
NA | TRBJ2-4 | NA | TRBV29-1 | TGCAGCGCCCGGGACACCCTAGCCAAAAACATTCAGTACTTC | CSARDTLAKNIQYF
NA | TRBJ1-6 | TRBD1 | TRBV20-1 | TGCAGTGCTAGTGTGCTCCCGGACAGGGGGTCGTATTCACCCCTCCACTTT | CSASVLPDRGSYSPLHF
few | TRBJ2-1 | TRBD2 | TRBV27 | TGTGCCAGCAGTTTAGATAGGAGCGGGGGTGTCAATGAGCAGTTCTTC | CASSLDRSGGVNEQFF
few | TRBJ1-1 | NA | TRBV18 | TGTGCCAGCTCATTGGGGAGGGGGGTGAACACTGAAGCTTTCTTT | CASSLGRGVNTEAFF
NA | TRBJ2-7 | TRBD2 | TRBV7-2 | TGTGCCAGCAGCCCCCGACTAGCGGGAGACCGCGAGCAGTACTTC | CASSPRLAGDREQYF
NA | TRBJ2-2 | TRBD2 | TRBV6-2/TRBV6-3 | TGTGCCAGCAGACCTAGCGGGAGGAAGATCGGTACCGGGGAGCTGTTTTTT | CASRPSGRKIGTGELFF
medium-sized | TRBJ2-1 | TRBD2 | TRBV2 | TGTGCCAGCAGTGACCGGACTAGTCAAAGTGAGCAGTTCTTC | CASSDRTSQSEQFF
NA | TRBJ2-7 | NA | TRBV27 | TGTGCCAGCAGTCTCCTACCCGACAGGTCCTACGAGCAGTACTTC | CASSLLPDRSYEQYF
once | TRBJ1-1 | NA | TRBV7-2 | TGTGCCAGCAGCCACGGGGTCGGGGTGAACACTGAAGCTTTCTTT | CASSHGVGVNTEAFF
NA | TRBJ2-3 | TRBD1 | TRBV7-8 | TGTGCCAGCAGCTTAACGGGACAGGCCCGGACGAGCAGCACAGATACGCAGTATTTT | CASSLTGQARTSSTDTQYF
few | TRBJ2-3 | TRBD2 | TRBV4-3 | TGCGCCAGCACCAGCGGGAGGGAGACAGATACGCAGTATTTT | CASTSGRETDTQYF
NA | TRBJ2-7 | TRBD1 | TRBV6-5 | TGTGCCAGCAGTCCTCGGACAGGCTTCTACGAGCAGTACTTC | CASSPRTGFYEQYF
NA | TRBJ2-5 | TRBD1 | TRBV29-1 | TGCAGCGTTAAGGGACAGGGACAAGAGACCCAGTACTTC | CSVKGQGQETQYF
NA | TRBJ1-6 | TRBD1 | TRBV3-1/TRBV3-2 | TGTGCCAGCAGCCAAGATAGGGGGCGCGGTTCACCCCTCCACTTT | CASSQDRGRGSPLHF
NA | TRBJ2-7 | TRBD1 | TRBV4-3 | TGCGCCAGCAGCCATCAAGGTGGACAGGGGTACGAGCAGTACTTC | CASSHQGGQGYEQYF
NA | TRBJ2-5 | TRBD1 | TRBV5-4 | TGTGCCAGCAGCGGCCGGGACAGACAAGAGACCCAGTACTTC | CASSGRDRQETQYF
NA | TRBJ1-4 | TRBD1 | TRBV30 | TGTGCCTGGAACCGGGGGACAGGGGAAGAAAAACTGTTTTTT | CAWNRGTGEEKLFF
NA | TRBJ2-7 | NA | TRBV7-2 | TGTGCCAGCAGCTTAGCCCCCCTGGCGGGACCGAACGAGCAGTACTTC | CASSLAPLAGPNEQYF